This T cell receptor beta chain was observed in a study of blood T cell repertoires in COVID-19. Study-level background: Spain, Italy and the United States supplied samples that represented acute and convalescent COVID-19. The cDNA or gDNA used as material had been derived from T cells, B-cell-depleted T cells, or PBMCs.

The CDR3 extends over 14 amino acids. V was cut by 3 bases and J by 4 bases, with 10 bases left in between. CDR1 and CDR2 (germline): MGHDK, SYGVNS. As processed by the authors: Amplification of reference gene primers provided the estimated nucleated cell counts. The assay was immunoSEQ multiplex PCR, and TCRdb's table has in-frame clones only and misses some. From that table come the V and J calls and clone size; the DNA was used to work out D and trimming. The sample comprises more than 200,000 clones, under 90% of which are singletons, and approximately 6.1% rests with the top ten. The chain carries TRBV25-1 and TRBJ1-3; D uncertain. The sample was peripheral blood. The origin of this receptor is a man older than 75 with acute or convalescent COVID-19. CDR3 amino acids: CASSDPIVGNTIYF. CDR3 sequence (DNA): TGTGCCAGCAGTGACCCTATAGTGGGAAACACCATATATTTT.